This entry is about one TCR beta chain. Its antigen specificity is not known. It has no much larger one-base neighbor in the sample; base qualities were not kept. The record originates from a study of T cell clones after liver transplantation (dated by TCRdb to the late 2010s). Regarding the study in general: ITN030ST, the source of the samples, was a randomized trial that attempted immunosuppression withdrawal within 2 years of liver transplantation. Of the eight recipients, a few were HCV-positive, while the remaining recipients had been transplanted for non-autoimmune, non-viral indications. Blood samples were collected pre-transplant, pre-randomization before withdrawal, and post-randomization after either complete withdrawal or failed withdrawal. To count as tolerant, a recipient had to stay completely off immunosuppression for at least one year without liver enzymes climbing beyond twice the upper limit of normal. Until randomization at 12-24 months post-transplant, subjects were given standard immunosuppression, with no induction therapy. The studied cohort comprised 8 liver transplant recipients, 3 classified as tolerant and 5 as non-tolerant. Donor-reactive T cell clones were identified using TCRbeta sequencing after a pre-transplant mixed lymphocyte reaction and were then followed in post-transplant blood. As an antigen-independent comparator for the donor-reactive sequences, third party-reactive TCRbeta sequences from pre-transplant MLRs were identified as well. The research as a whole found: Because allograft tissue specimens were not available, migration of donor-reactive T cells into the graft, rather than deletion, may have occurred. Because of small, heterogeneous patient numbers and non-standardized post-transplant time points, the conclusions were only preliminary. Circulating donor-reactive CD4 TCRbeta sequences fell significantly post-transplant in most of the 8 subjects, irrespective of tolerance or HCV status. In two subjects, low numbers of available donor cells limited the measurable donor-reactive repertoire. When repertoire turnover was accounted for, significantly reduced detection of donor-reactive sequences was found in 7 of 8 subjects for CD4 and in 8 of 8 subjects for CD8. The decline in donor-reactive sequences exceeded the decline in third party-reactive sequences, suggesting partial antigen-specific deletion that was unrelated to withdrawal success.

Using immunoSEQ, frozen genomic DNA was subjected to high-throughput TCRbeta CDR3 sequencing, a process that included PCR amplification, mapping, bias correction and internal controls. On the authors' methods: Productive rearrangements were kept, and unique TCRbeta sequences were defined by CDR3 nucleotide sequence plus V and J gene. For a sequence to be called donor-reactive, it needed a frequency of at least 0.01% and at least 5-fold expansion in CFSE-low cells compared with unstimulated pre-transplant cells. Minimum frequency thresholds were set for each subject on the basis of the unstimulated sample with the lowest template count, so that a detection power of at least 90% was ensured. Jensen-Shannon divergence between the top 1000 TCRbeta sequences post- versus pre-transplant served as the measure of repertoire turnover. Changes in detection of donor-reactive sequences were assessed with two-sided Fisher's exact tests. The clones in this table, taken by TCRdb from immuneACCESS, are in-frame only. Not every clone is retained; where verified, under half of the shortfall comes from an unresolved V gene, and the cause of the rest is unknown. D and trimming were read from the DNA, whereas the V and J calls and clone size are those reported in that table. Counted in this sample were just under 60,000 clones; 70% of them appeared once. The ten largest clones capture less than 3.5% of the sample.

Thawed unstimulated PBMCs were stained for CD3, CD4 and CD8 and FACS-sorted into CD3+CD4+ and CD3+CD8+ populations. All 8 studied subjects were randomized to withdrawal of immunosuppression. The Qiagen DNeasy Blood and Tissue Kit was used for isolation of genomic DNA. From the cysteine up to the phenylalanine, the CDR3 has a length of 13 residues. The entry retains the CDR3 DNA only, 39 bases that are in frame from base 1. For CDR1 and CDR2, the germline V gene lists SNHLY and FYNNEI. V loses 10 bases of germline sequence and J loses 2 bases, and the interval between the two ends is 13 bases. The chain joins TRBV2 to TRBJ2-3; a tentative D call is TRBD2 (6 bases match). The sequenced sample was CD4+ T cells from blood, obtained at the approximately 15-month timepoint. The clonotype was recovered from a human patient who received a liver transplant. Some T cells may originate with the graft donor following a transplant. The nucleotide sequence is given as TGTGCCACCACGGACTATCTCACAGATACGCAGTATTTT. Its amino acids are CATTDYLTDTQYF.